This TCR beta chain was profiled in a study of molecular identifiers for immune sequencing clone quantification. The germline V and J ends were trimmed by 2 bases and 1 base, with 11 bases remaining between them. The CDR3 contains 16 residues. Between 20,000 and 1,000,000 sorted cells, with 10%, 30% or 50% RNA, yielded naive CD8 libraries. TCRdb called the PCR reads again in MiXCR, with one record for every CDR3 protein. The sample consists of 550,000 to 750,000 distinct CDR3 sequences, just under 20% of them appearing once. Sample: naive CD8+ T cells from blood, with Jurkat cell RNA spiked in. Subset denoted: FACS-sorted CD8+CD4-CCR7+CD45RA+ naive T cells. The chain couples TRBV12-3 or TRBV12-4 to TRBJ2-2, with D possibly being TRBD2 (5 bases). The origin of this receptor is a human donor in good health. Some libraries in this study had Jurkat cell RNA spiked in. The DNA for the CDR3 is TGTGCCAGCAGTTTATCGTCAGCGGTGAACACCGGGGAGCTGTTTTTT. Translation: CASSLSSAVNTGELFF.